This T cell receptor (beta chain) was sequenced for a study of human T cells and chemical hapten exposure. Study context: While the approximately 24-week study was under way, patients received diphenylcyclopropenone on the scalp every week.

TCRdb redid the calling of the RACE reads with MiXCR, one entry per CDR3 protein. The table shows approximately 180,000 distinct CDR3 sequences, with more than 25% occurring only once. Described time point: pre-sensitization, week 0. Regarding treatment: therapeutic diphenylcyclopropenone sensitization with weekly scalp DPC. This clonotype was seen at least ten times. This sequence was found in a woman aged 25 to 39 with alopecia areata. Some clones in this sample may be carry-over from other donors' samples. This sample comprised whole blood, obtained in connection with sensitization to the hapten diphenylcyclopropenone (DPC).

CDR3 nucleotide sequence: TGCAGCGTTGGGGGTCCCGCGACGGGTGAGCAGTACTTC. Translation: CSVGGPATGEQYF. This chain links TRBV29-1 with TRBJ2-7; D unresolved. Deletions cut 4 bases from V and 7 bases from J, with 17 bases between. Germline values: CDR1 SQVTM, CDR2 ANQGSEA. This CDR3 is built from 13 residues.